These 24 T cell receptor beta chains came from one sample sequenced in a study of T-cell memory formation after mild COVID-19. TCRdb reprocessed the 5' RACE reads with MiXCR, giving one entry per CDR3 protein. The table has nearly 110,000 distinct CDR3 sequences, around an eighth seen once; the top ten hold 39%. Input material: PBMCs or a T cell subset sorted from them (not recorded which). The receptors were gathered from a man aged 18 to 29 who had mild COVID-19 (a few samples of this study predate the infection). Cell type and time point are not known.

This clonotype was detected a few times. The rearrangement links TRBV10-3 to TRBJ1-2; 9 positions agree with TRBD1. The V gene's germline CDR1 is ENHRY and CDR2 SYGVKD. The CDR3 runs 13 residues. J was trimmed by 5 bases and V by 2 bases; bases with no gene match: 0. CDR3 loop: CAISEDRGYGYTF. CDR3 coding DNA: TGTGCCATCAGTGAGGACAGGGGGTATGGCTACACCTTC.

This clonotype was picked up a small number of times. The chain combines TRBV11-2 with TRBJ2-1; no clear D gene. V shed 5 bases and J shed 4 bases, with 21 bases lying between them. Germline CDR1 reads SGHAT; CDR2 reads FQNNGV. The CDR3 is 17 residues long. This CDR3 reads CASSPGKDPKSYNEQFF. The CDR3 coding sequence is TGTGCCAGCAGCCCCGGCAAGGATCCAAAATCGTACAATGAGCAGTTCTTC.

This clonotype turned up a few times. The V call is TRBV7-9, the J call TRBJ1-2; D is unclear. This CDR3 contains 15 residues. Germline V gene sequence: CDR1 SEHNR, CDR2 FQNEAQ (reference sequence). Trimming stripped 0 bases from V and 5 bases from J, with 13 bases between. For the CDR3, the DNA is TGTGCCAGCAGCTTAGCGCTTCAGCATCCTTATGGCTACACCTTC. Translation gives CASSLALQHPYGYTF.

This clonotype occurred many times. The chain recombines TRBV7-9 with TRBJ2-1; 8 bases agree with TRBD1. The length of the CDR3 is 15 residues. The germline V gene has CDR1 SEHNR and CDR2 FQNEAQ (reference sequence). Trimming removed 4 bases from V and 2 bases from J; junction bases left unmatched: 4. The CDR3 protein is CASSSTGVTYNEQFF. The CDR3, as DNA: TGTGCCAGCAGCTCGACAGGGGTCACCTACAATGAGCAGTTCTTC.

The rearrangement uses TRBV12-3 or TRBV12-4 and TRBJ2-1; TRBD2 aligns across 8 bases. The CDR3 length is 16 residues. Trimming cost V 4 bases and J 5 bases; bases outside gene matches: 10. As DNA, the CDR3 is TGTGCCAGCAGTTCAACAGGGACTAGAATGCACAATGAGCAGTTCTTC. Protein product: CASSSTGTRMHNEQFF.

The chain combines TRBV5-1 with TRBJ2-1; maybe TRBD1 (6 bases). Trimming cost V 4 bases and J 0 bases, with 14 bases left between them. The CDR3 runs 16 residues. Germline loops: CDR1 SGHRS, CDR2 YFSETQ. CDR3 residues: CASSPNQGRSYNEQFF. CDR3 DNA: TGCGCCAGCAGCCCGAATCAGGGGCGCTCCTACAATGAGCAGTTCTTC.

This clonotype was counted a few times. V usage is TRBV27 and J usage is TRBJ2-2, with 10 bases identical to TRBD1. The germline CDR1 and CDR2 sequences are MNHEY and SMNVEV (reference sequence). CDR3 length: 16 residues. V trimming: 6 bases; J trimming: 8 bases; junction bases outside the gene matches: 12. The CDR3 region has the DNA TGTGCCAGCAGCTCAGGCGACAGGGGGCCTACGGGGGAGCTGTTTTTT. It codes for CASSSGDRGPTGELFF.

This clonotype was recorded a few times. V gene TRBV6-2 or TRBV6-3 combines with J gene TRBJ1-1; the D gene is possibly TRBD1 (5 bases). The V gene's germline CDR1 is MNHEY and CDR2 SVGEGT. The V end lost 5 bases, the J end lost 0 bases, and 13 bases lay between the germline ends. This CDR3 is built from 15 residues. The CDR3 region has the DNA TGTGCCAGCAGTCCGGACGGGGGACTGAACACTGAAGCTTTCTTT. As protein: CASSPDGGLNTEAFF.

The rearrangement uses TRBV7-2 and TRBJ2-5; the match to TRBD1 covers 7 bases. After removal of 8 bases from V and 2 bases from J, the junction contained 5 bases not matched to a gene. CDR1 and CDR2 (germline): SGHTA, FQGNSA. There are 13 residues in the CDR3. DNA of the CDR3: TGTGCCAGCCGGGACAGCCGACAAGAGACCCAGTACTTC. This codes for CASRDSRQETQYF.

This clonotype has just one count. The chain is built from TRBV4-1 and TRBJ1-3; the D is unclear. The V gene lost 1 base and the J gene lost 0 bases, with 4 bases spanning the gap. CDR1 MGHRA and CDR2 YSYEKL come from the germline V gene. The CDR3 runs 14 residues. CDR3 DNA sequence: TGCGCCAGCAGCCAAGCTGACTCTGGAAACACCATATATTTT. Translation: CASSQADSGNTIYF.

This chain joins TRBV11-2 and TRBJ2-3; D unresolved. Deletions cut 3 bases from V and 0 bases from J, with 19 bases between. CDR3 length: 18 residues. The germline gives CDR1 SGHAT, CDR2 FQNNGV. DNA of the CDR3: TGTGCCAGCAGCTTGCTAAACGTCCTTGGCCCTAGCACAGATACGCAGTATTTT. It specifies CASSLLNVLGPSTDTQYF.

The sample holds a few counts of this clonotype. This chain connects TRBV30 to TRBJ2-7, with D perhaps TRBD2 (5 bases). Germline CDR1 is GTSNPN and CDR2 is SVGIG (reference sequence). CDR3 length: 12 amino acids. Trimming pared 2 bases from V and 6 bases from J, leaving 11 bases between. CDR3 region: CAWSSRGFEQYF. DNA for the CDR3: TGTGCCTGGAGTTCCCGCGGGTTCGAGCAGTACTTC.

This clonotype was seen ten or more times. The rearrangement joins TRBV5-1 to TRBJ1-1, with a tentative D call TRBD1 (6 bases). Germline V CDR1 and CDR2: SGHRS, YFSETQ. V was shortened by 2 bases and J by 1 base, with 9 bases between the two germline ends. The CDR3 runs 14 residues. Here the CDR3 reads CASSFQGPNTEAFF. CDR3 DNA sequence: TGCGCCAGCAGCTTCCAGGGGCCGAACACTGAAGCTTTCTTT.

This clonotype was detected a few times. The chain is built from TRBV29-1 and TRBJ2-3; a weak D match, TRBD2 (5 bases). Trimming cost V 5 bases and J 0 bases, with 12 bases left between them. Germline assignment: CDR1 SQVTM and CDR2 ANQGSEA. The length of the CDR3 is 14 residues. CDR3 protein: CSVPIGLSTDTQYF. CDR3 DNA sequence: TGCAGCGTTCCAATCGGACTTAGCACAGATACGCAGTATTTT.

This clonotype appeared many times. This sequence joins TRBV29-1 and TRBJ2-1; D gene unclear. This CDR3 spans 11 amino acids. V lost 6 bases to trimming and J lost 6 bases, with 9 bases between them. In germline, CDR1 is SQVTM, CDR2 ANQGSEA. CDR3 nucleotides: TGCAGCGTACGGACCTTCAATGAGCAGTTCTTC. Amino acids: CSVRTFNEQFF.

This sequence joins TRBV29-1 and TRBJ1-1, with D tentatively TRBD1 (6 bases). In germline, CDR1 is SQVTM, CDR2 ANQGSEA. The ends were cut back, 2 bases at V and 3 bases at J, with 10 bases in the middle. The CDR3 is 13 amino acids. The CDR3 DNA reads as TGCAGCGTTGAAACAGGGTTGGACACTGAAGCTTTCTTT. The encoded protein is CSVETGLDTEAFF. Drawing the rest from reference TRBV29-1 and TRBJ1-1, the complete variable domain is SAVISQKPSRDICQRGTSLTIQCQVDSQVTMMFWYRQQPGQSLTLIATANQGSEATYESGFVIDKFPISRPNLTFSTLTVSNMSPEDSSIYLCSVETGLDTEAFFGQGTRLTVV.

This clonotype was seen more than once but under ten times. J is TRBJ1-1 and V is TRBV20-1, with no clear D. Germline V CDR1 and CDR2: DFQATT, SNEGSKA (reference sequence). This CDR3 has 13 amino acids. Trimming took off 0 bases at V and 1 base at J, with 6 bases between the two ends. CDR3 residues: CSARDIENTEAFF. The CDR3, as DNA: TGCAGTGCTAGAGACATCGAGAACACTGAAGCTTTCTTT.

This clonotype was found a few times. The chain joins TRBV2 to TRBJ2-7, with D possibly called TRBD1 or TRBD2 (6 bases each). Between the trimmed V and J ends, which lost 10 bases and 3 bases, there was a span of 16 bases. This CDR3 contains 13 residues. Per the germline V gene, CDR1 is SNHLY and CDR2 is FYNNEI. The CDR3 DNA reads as TGTGCCATTAGGCGGGACACCAACTACGAGCAGTACGTC. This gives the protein CAIRRDTNYEQYV.

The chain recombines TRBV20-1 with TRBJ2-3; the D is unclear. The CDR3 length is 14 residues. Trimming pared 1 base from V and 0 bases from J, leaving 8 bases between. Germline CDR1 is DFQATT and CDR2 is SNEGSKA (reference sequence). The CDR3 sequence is CSARVMASTDTQYF. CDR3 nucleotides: TGCAGTGCTAGAGTAATGGCTAGCACAGATACGCAGTATTTT.

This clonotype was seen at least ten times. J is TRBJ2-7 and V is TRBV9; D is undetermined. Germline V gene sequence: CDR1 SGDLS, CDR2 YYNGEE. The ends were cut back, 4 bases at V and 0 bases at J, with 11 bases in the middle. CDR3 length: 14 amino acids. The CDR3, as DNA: TGTGCCAGCAGCCCCGACGGTATCTCCTACGAGCAGTACTTC. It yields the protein CASSPDGISYEQYF.

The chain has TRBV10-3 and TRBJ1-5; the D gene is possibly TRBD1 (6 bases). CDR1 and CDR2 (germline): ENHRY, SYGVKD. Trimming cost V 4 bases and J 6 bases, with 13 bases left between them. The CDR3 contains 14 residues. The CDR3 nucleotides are TGTGCCATCAGTGGAGAGGGAGGGGGTCAGCCCCAGCATTTT. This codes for CAISGEGGGQPQHF.

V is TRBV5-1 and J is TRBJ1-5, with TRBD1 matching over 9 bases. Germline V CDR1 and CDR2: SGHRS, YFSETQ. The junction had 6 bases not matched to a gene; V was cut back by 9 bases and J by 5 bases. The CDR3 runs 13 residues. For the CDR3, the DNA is TGCGCCAACCCAACAGGGGGCCATCAGCCCCAGCATTTT. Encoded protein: CANPTGGHQPQHF.

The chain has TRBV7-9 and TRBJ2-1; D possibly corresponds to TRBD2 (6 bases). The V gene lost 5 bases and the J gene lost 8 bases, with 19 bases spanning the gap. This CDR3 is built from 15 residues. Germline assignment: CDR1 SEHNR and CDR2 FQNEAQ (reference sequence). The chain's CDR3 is CASSGRDLPLDEQFF. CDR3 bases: TGTGCCAGCAGCGGGCGGGACTTGCCTCTCGATGAGCAGTTCTTC.

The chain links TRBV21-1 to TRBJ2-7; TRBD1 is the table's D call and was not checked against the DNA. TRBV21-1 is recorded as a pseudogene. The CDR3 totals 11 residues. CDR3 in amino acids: CASKGAGVQYV. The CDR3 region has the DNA TGTGCCAGCAAGGGGGCAGGGGTGCAGTACGTC.